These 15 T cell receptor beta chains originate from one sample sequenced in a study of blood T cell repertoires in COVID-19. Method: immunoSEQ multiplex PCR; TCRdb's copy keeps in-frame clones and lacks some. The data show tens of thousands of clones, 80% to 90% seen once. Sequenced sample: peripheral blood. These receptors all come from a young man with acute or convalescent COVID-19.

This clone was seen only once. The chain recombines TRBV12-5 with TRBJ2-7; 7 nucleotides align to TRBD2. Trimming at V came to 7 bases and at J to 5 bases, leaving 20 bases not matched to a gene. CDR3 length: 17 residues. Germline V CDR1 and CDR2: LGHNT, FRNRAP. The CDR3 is CASALRLAPKEGNEQYF. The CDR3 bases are TGTGCTAGTGCCCTCCGACTAGCCCCCAAGGAGGGAAACGAGCAGTACTTC.

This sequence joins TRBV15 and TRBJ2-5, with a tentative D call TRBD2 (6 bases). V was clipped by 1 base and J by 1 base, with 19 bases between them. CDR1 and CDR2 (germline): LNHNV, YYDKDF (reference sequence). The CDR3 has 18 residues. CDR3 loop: CATSRAHPRAGTQETQYF. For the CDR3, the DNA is TGTGCCACCAGCAGAGCTCACCCGAGGGCGGGGACCCAAGAGACCCAGTACTTC.

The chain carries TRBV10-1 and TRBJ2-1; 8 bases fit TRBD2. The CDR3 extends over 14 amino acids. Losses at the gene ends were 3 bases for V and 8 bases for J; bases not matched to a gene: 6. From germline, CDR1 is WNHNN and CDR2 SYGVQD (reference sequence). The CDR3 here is CASSDGTSRYEQFF. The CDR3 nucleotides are TGCGCCAGCAGTGATGGGACTAGTCGGTATGAGCAGTTCTTC.

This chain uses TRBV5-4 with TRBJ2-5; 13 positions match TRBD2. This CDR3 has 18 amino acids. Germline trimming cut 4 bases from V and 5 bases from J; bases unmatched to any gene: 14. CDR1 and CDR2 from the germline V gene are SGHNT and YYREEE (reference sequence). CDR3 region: CASSQIGLAGVGLETQYF. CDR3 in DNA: TGTGCCAGCAGCCAAATCGGACTAGCGGGAGTGGGGTTGGAGACCCAGTACTTC.

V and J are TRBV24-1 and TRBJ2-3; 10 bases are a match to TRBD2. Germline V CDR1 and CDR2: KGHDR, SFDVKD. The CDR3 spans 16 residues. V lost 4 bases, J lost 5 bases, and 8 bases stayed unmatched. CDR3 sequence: CATSDSIRLAGDTQYF. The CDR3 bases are TGTGCCACCAGTGACTCCATCCGACTAGCGGGAGATACGCAGTATTTT.

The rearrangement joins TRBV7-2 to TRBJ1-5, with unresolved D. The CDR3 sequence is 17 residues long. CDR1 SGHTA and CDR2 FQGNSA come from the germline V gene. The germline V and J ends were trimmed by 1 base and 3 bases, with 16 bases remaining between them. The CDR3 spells CASSLGWSGGINQPQHF. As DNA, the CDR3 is TGTGCCAGCAGCTTAGGTTGGTCTGGCGGAATCAATCAGCCCCAGCATTTT.

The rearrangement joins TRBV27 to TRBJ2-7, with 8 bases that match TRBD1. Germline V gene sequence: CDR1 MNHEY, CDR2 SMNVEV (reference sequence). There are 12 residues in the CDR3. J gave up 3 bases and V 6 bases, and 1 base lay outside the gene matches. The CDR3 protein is CASSTGGYEQYF. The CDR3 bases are TGTGCCAGCAGCACAGGGGGCTACGAGCAGTACTTC.

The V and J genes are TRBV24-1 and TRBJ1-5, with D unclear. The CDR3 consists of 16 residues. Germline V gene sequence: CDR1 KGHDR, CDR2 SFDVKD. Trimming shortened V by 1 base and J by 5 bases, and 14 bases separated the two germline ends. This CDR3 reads CATSDFGRQTDQPQHF. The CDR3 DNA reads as TGTGCCACCAGTGATTTTGGGCGACAAACCGATCAGCCCCAGCATTTT.

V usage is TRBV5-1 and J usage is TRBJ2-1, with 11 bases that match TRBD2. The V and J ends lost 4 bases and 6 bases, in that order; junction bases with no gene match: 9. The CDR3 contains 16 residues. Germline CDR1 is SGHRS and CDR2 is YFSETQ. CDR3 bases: TGCGCCAGCAGCCCTACCATAGCGGGAGGGGCCAATGAGCAGTTCTTC. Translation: CASSPTIAGGANEQFF.

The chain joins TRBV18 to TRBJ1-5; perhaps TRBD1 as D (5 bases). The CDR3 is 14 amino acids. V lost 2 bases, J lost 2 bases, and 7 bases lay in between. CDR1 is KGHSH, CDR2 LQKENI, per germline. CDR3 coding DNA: TGTGCCAGCTCACCATCGGGGGGCAATCAGCCCCAGCATTTT. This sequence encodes CASSPSGGNQPQHF.

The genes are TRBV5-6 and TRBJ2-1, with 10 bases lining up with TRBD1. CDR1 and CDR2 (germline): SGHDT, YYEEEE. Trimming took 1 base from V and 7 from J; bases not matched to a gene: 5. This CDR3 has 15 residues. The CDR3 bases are TGTGCCAGCAGCTTGTGGACAGGGGGGATGAATGAGCAGTTCTTC. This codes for CASSLWTGGMNEQFF.

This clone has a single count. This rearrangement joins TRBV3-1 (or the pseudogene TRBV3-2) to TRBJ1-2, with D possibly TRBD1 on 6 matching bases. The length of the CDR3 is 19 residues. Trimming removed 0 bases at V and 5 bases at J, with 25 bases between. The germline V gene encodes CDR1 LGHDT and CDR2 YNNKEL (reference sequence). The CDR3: CASSQDSSSRGEYRYGYTF. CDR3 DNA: TGTGCCAGCAGCCAAGATAGCTCGTCCAGGGGTGAGTATAGATATGGCTACACCTTC.

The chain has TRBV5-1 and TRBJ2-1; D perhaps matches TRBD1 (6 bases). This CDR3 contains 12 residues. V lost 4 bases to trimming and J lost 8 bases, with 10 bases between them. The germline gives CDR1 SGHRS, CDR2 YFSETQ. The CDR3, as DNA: TGCGCCAGCAGCATACAGGGCGATGAGCAGTTCTTC. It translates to CASSIQGDEQFF.

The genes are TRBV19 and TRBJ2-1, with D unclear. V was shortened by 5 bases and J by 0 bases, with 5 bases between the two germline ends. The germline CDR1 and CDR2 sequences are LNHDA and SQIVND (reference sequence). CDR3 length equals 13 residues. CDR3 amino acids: CASSHSSYNEQFF. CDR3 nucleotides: TGTGCCAGTAGTCACAGCTCCTACAATGAGCAGTTCTTC.

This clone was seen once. Here the CDR3 DNA reads TGCGCCAGCAGCTTGATTCGCGGGATGTATCCCTCCTACAATGAGCAGTTCTTC. This codes for CASSLIRGMYPSYNEQFF. This chain links TRBV5-1 with TRBJ2-1, with a possible D match to TRBD2 (6 bases). CDR3 length equals 18 residues. Trimming shortened V by 1 base and J by 0 bases, and 17 bases separated the two germline ends. Germline V gene sequence: CDR1 SGHRS, CDR2 YFSETQ.